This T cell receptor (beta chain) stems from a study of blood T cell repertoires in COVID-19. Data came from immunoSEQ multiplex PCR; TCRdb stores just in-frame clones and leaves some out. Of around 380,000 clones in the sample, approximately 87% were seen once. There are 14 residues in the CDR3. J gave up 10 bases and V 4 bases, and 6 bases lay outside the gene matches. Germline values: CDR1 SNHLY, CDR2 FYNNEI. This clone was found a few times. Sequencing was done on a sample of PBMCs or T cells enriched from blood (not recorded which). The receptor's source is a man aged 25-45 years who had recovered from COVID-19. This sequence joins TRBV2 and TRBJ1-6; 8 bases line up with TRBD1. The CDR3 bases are TGTGCCAGCAGTGCTCGGACAGGGAACTCACCCCTCCACTTT. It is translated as CASSARTGNSPLHF.